These T cell receptor beta chains were read from a single sample in a study of shared clonotypes between healthy human individuals. Generated by immunoSEQ multiplex PCR, the TCRdb table keeps only in-frame clones and is missing some. The sample lists more than 2 million clones; around 95% were seen once. Sequenced sample: naive CD4+ T cells sorted from blood. Every receptor here comes from a man aged 18-30 years in good health. CDR3s include the opening cysteine and the closing phenylalanine or tryptophan. The D gene is left open where the match is weak.

j_call d_call v_call cdr3_nt cdr3_aa
TRBJ1-5 - TRBV6-1 TGTGCCAGCACTTCGCCGGGACAGCCCCAGCATTTT CASTSPGQPQHF
TRBJ2-2 TRBD2 TRBV7-2 TGTGCCAGCAGCGTGGAATTAGCGGGAGGGTCCGGGGAGCTGTTTTTT CASSVELAGGSGELFF
TRBJ2-7 - TRBV18 TGTGCCAGCTCACCGAGGGCTACGGAATCCTACGAGCAGTACTTC CASSPRATESYEQYF
TRBJ2-5 TRBD2 TRBV18 TGTGCCAGCTCACCCTACCCCGGGACTACAAAAGAGACCCAGTACTTC CASSPYPGTTKETQYF
TRBJ2-1 - TRBV19 TGTGCCAGTAGCCCATACAGGCACTCCTACAATGAGCAGTTCTTC CASSPYRHSYNEQFF
TRBJ1-2 - TRBV2 TGTGCCAGCACCTCGACAGAAGTTAACTATGGCTACACCTTC CASTSTEVNYGYTF
TRBJ1-4 - TRBV2 TGTGCCAGCAGTGAAGCGAAGGGAAGGGAAAAACTGTTTTTT CASSEAKGREKLFF
TRBJ2-1 TRBD2 TRBV19 TGTGCCAGTAGTGCAACTAGCGGGGTTTACAATGAGCAGTTCTTC CASSATSGVYNEQFF
TRBJ1-4 - TRBV5-4 TGTGCCAGCAGCCCTAACGTTAACCAAGGGGAAAAACTGTTTTTT CASSPNVNQGEKLFF
TRBJ2-7 - TRBV5-4 TGTGCCAGCAGCTTGTTGAGTGGGGTACTCTACGAGCAGTACTTC CASSLLSGVLYEQYF
TRBJ2-7 - TRBV11-1 TGTGCCAGCAGCAACAAGGGGCGGGACTCCTACGAGCAGTACTTC CASSNKGRDSYEQYF
TRBJ2-5 TRBD2 TRBV7-7 TGTGCTAGCAGCTTAGGCGGGACTATCCAAGAGACCCAGTACTTC CASSLGGTIQETQYF
TRBJ2-1 TRBD2 TRBV7-2 TGTGCCAGCAGCTTGGCTAGCGGGGTGTACAATGAGCAGTTCTTC CASSLASGVYNEQFF
TRBJ1-1 - TRBV30 TGTGCATGGAACAGGAGGACTGAAGCTTTCTTT CAWNRRTEAFF
TRBJ1-6 TRBD1 TRBV25-1 TGTGCCAGCGGAATCCAGGGGGGTAATTCACCCCTCCACTTT CASGIQGGNSPLHF
TRBJ2-1 - TRBV5-1 TGCGCCAGCAGCCTCACGGGGCCCTACAATGAGCAGTTCTTC CASSLTGPYNEQFF
TRBJ1-1 - TRBV14 TGTGCCAGCAGCCCGAGACAGTTAGGCTTTGAAGCTTTCTTT CASSPRQLGFEAFF